This T cell receptor (beta chain) was obtained from a study of CD8 T cells in ankylosing spondylitis. Notes on the study in general: A motif of 7 to 9 highly homologous TCR beta variants was seen as apparently characteristic of ankylosing spondylitis blood. The authors found the disease-linked clones to be CD8+ and relatively rare in peripheral blood. Certain motif variants had earlier been reported in reactive arthritis synovial fluid and blood.

Comment on this clonotype: Antigen: not known.

The CDR3 is 15 residues long. The germline CDR1 and CDR2 sequences are SGHVS and FNYEAQ. V gave up 6 bases and J gave up 4 bases; unmatched junction bases: 11. TCRdb re-derived calls from the 5' RACE reads in MiXCR, one entry per CDR3 protein. Here the sample spans under 250,000 distinct CDR3 sequences, 30% to 40% being singletons. This TCR was sampled from a male donor with ankylosing spondylitis or in good health (not recorded which). V usage is TRBV7-6 and J usage is TRBJ2-7; 8 bases match TRBD1. The specimen was blood, either unsorted or a sorted T cell fraction (not recorded which). In nucleotides, the CDR3 is TGTGCCAGCAGTTCCGGACAGGGTCTTGTTTACGAGCAGTACTTC. Translating gives CASSSGQGLVYEQYF. Full variable domain (rest looked up from reference TRBV7-6 and TRBJ2-7): GAGVSQSPRYKVTKRGQDVALRCDPISGHVSLYWYRQALGQGPEFLTYFNYEAQQDKSGLPNDRFSAERPEGSISTLTIQRTEQRDSAMYRCASSSGQGLVYEQYFGPGTRLTVT.